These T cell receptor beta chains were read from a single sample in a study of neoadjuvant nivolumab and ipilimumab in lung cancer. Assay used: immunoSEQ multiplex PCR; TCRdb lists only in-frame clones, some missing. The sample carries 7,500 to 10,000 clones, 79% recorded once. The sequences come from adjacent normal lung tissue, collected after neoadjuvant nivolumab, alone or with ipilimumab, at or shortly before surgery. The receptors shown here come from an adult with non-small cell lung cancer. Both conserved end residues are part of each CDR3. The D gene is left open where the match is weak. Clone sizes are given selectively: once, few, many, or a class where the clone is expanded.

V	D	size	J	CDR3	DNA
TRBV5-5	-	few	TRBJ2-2	CASSLADVDTGELFF	TGTGCCAGCAGCTTGGCGGACGTGGACACCGGGGAGCTGTTTTTT
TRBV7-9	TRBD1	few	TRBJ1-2	CASSLRGDYGYTF	TGTGCCAGCAGCCTCAGGGGGGACTATGGCTACACCTTC
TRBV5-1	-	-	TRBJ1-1	CASSPSGNTEAFF	TGCGCCAGCAGCCCTTCGGGGAACACTGAAGCTTTCTTT
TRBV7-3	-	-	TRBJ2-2	CASSLQAPLNTGELFF	TGTGCCAGCAGCTTACAAGCCCCCCTGAACACCGGGGAGCTGTTTTTT
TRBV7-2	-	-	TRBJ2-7	CASSLDPPGWTTYEQYF	TGTGCCAGCAGCTTAGACCCCCCAGGATGGACCACCTACGAGCAGTACTTC
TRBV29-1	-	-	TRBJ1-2	CSALGATGLGYGYTF	TGCAGCGCCCTAGGAGCGACAGGCTTAGGCTATGGCTACACCTTC
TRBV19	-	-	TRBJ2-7	CASSTGGTGIFYEQYF	TGTGCCAGTAGTACGGGAGGGACAGGGATATTCTACGAGCAGTACTTC
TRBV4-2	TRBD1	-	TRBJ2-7	CASSQDKGQGAYEQYF	TGTGCCAGCAGCCAAGATAAGGGTCAGGGGGCCTACGAGCAGTACTTC
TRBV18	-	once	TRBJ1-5	CASSEQGLGNQPQHF	TGTGCCAGCTCAGAGCAGGGTTTAGGCAATCAGCCCCAGCATTTT
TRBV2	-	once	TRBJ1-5	CASSEARQGIQPQHF	TGTGCCAGCAGTGAAGCGCGGCAGGGGATCCAGCCCCAGCATTTT
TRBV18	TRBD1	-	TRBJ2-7	CASSVHRGTYEQYF	TGTGCCAGCTCAGTCCACAGGGGTACCTACGAGCAGTACTTC
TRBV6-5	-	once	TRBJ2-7	CASSPGQIYEQYF	TGTGCCAGCAGCCCCGGACAGATCTACGAGCAGTACTTC
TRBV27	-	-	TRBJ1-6	CASSYLYNSPLHF	TGTGCCAGCAGCTACCTGTATAATTCACCCCTCCACTTT
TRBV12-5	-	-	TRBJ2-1	CASGLALKSGEQFF	TGTGCTAGTGGTTTGGCCCTGAAGTCGGGTGAGCAGTTCTTC
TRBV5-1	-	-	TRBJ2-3	CASSLALGGTDTQYF	TGCGCCAGCAGCTTGGCCCTGGGTGGCACAGATACGCAGTATTTT
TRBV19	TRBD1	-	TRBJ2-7	CASRGQASYEQYF	TGTGCCAGTAGGGGACAGGCCTCCTACGAGCAGTACTTC
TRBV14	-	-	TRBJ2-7	CASSHGSLFYEQYF	TGTGCCAGCAGCCATGGCAGCCTCTTCTACGAGCAGTACTTC
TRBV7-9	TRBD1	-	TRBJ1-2	CASSLGGRGYGYTF	TGTGCCAGCAGCTTAGGGGGCAGGGGGTATGGCTACACCTTC
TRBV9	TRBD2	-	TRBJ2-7	CASSHGLAGGPYEQYF	TGTGCCAGCAGCCACGGACTAGCGGGGGGACCCTACGAGCAGTACTTC
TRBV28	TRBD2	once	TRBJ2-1	CASSWSPGTGGDNEQFF	TGTGCCAGCAGTTGGTCCCCGGGAACGGGGGGTGACAATGAGCAGTTCTTC
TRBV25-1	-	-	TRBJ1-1	CASSELHGTEAFF	TGTGCCAGCAGTGAACTACATGGGACTGAAGCTTTCTTT
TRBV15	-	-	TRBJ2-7	CATSRDGGAAYEQYF	TGTGCCACCAGCAGAGATGGGGGGGCTGCCTACGAGCAGTACTTC
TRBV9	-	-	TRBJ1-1	CASSVVEVGTEAFF	TGTGCCAGCAGCGTAGTTGAGGTAGGCACTGAAGCTTTCTTT
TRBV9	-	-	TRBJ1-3	CASSEQGSGNTIYF	TGTGCCAGCAGCGAACAGGGTTCTGGAAACACCATATATTTT
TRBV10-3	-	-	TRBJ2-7	CAITSVPNHEQYF	TGTGCCATCACCTCGGTCCCGAACCACGAGCAGTACTTC
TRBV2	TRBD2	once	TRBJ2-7	CASSEVVAGGRHEQYF	TGTGCCAGCAGTGAAGTTGTAGCGGGGGGGCGGCACGAGCAGTACTTC
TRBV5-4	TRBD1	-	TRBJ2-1	CASSSDRGYNEQFF	TGTGCCAGCAGTTCGGACAGGGGGTACAATGAGCAGTTCTTC
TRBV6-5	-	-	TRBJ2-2	CASSVRGETGELFF	TGTGCCAGCAGCGTCAGAGGGGAAACCGGGGAGCTGTTTTTT
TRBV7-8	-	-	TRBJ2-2	CASRQNGGPTNLGELFF	TGTGCCAGCAGACAAAACGGGGGGCCCACCAACCTCGGGGAGCTGTTTTTT
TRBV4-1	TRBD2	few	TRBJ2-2	CASSQDGSGGATGELFF	TGCGCCAGCAGCCAAGATGGAAGCGGGGGGGCTACCGGGGAGCTGTTTTTT
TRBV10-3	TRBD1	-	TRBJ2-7	CAIGALGQYYEQYF	TGTGCCATCGGAGCCTTGGGACAGTACTACGAGCAGTACTTC
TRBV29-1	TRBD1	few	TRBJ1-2	CSVVPGTGNYGYTF	TGCAGCGTTGTCCCTGGGACAGGGAACTATGGCTACACCTTC
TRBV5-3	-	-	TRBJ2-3	CARSLASVFTDTQYF	TGTGCCAGAAGCTTGGCTAGCGTTTTCACAGATACGCAGTATTTT
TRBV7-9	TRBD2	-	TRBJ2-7	CASSFTGGGFNEQYF	TGTGCCAGCAGCTTCACTGGCGGGGGTTTCAACGAGCAGTACTTC
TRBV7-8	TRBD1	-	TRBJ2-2	CASYDRDTGELFF	TGTGCCAGTTATGACAGGGACACCGGGGAGCTGTTTTTT
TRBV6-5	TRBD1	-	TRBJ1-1	CASQTGFAEAFF	TGTGCCAGCCAGACAGGGTTCGCTGAAGCTTTCTTT
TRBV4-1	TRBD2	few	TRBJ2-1	CASSQGLASNEQFF	TGCGCCAGCAGCCAAGGACTAGCGAGCAATGAGCAGTTCTTC
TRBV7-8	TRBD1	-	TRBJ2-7	CASRPDRVSYEQYF	TGTGCCAGCAGACCGGACAGGGTATCCTACGAGCAGTACTTC
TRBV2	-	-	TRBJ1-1	CASSEKSIWVAEAFF	TGTGCCAGCAGTGAAAAATCGATCTGGGTGGCTGAAGCTTTCTTT
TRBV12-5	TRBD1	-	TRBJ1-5	CASGLGQGSNQPQHF	TGTGCTAGTGGTTTGGGACAGGGCTCCAATCAGCCCCAGCATTTT
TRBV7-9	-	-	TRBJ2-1	CASSLVLFNEQFF	TGTGCCAGCAGCTTAGTTCTTTTCAATGAGCAGTTCTTC
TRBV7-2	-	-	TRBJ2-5	CASSLAQGRAETQYF	TGTGCCAGCAGCTTAGCACAGGGTCGGGCGGAGACCCAGTACTTC
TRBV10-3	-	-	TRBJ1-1	CAISDWGNTEAFF	TGTGCCATCAGTGATTGGGGGAACACTGAAGCTTTCTTT
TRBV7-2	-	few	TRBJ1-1	CASSSRSYTEAFF	TGTGCCAGCAGCTCCCGTAGCTACACTGAAGCTTTCTTT
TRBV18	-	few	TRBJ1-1	CASSPARENTEAFF	TGTGCCAGCTCACCTGCCAGGGAGAACACTGAAGCTTTCTTT
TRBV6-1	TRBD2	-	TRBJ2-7	CASSDSGGRFYEQYF	TGTGCCAGCAGTGATAGCGGGGGCCGCTTCTACGAGCAGTACTTC
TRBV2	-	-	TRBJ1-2	CASTGLYGYTF	TGTGCCAGCACCGGCCTCTATGGCTACACCTTC
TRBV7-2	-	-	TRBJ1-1	CASSSPDRNTEAFF	TGTGCCAGCAGCTCACCAGACAGGAACACTGAAGCTTTCTTT